The 28 T cell receptor beta chains below were found in one sample sequenced in a study of identical twins. TCRdb ran MiXCR on the 5' RACE reads and lists one entry per CDR3 protein. Of 400,000 to 500,000 distinct CDR3 sequences in the sample, about 13% were seen once. These data were likewise used in another study, on yellow fever vaccine responses in identical twins.

Sequencing was done on a sample of CD4+ T cells sorted from blood. The receptor set was obtained from a woman under 30 in good health.

The chain couples TRBV5-1 to TRBJ2-1, with D tentatively TRBD1 or TRBD2 (5 bases each). The CDR3 length is 16 residues. V lost 0 bases to trimming and J lost 2 bases, with 12 bases between them. Germline V gene data show CDR1 as SGHRS and CDR2 as YFSETQ. The CDR3: CASSLVAGTAYNEQFF. The CDR3 nucleotides read TGCGCCAGCAGCTTGGTGGCCGGGACGGCCTACAATGAGCAGTTCTTC.

This chain joins TRBV29-1 and TRBJ2-7; tentatively, D is TRBD1 (5 bases). Germline loops: CDR1 SQVTM, CDR2 ANQGSEA. The CDR3 totals 12 residues. The V and J ends lost 4 bases and 2 bases respectively, with 9 bases between them. CDR3 protein: CSVAGLAYEQYF. The CDR3 DNA sequence: TGCAGCGTTGCAGGGCTGGCCTACGAGCAGTACTTC.

The chain employs TRBV6-1 and TRBJ2-2, with D perhaps TRBD2 (6 bases). Trimming pared 11 bases from V and 4 bases from J, leaving 14 bases between. CDR3 length: 13 residues. Germline CDR1 reads MNHNS; CDR2 reads SASEGT. The DNA of the CDR3 is TGTGCCTGTAGCGGACGACTCACCGGGGAGCTGTTTTTT. This gives the protein CACSGRLTGELFF.

As concerns this clonotype: A junction boundary mismatches the germline segment, possibly from a read error. The CDR3 sequence: CAISLPRQGLISGANVLTF. CDR3 DNA: TGTGCCATCAGTTTACCCAGACAGGGGTTAATCTCTGGGGCCAACGTCCTGACTTTC. This sequence joins TRBV12-3 or TRBV12-4 and TRBJ2-6; 8 bases line up with TRBD1. This CDR3 is 19 amino acids long.

The chain employs TRBV5-1 and TRBJ2-7; 8 bases fit TRBD2. Trimming cost V 2 bases and J 3 bases; bases outside gene matches: 7. Germline V gene sequence: CDR1 SGHRS, CDR2 YFSETQ. The CDR3 has 15 amino acids. The CDR3 nucleotides read TGCGCCAGCAGCTTCTCAACTAGCGGAAACTACGAGCAGTACTTC. Translating it yields CASSFSTSGNYEQYF.

This clonotype was picked up a small number of times. V is TRBV5-1 and J is TRBJ1-1, with 7 positions matching TRBD1. Unmatched junction bases numbered 7, after V lost 4 bases and J lost 4 bases. The germline CDR1 and CDR2 sequences are SGHRS and YFSETQ. This CDR3 contains 14 residues. The CDR3 sequence: CASSQRPGGTEAFF. The CDR3 DNA sequence: TGCGCCAGCAGCCAAAGACCAGGGGGCACTGAAGCTTTCTTT.

This clonotype was observed many times. The chain combines TRBV12-3 or TRBV12-4 with TRBJ2-7; 8 positions match TRBD2. The CDR3 consists of 14 residues. V lost 6 bases to trimming and J lost 6 bases; unmatched junction nucleotides: 10. The CDR3 reads CASRLTSAVGEQYF. As DNA, the CDR3 is TGTGCCAGCAGACTGACTAGCGCCGTAGGCGAGCAGTACTTC.

This clonotype has just a few counts. The gene calls are TRBV12-3 or TRBV12-4 and TRBJ2-3; 10 bases line up with TRBD2. V lost 10 bases to trimming and J lost 0 bases; unmatched junction nucleotides: 19. The length of the CDR3 is 19 residues. The CDR3, as DNA: TGTGCCATCTGTTTGCTAGCGGGAGTCCCATACAGGAGCACAGATACGCAGTATTTT. Translation: CAICLLAGVPYRSTDTQYF.

This chain connects TRBV7-2 to TRBJ2-1; the D gene is possibly TRBD2 (5 bases). Trimming cost V 5 bases and J 6 bases, with 11 bases left between them. Germline lookup yields CDR1 SGHTA and CDR2 FQGNSA. The CDR3 loop spans 13 amino acids. CDR3 coding DNA: TGTGCCAGCAGCCCCGGGATGGGCAATGAGCAGTTCTTC. It yields the protein CASSPGMGNEQFF.

This clonotype was seen only a few times. The genes are TRBV20-1 and TRBJ1-5; possible D gene TRBD1, 5 bases. The V gene's germline CDR1 is DFQATT and CDR2 SNEGSKA (reference sequence). Trimming removed 5 bases from V and 4 bases from J, with 15 bases in between. This CDR3 is built from 14 residues. For the CDR3, the DNA is TGCAGTGCTGGGGACGCAAGACCGAATCAGCCCCAGCATTTT. Translating it yields CSAGDARPNQPQHF.

Many counts were recorded for this clonotype. This chain joins TRBV9 and TRBJ2-3; 7 positions match TRBD2. There are 14 residues in the CDR3. J gave up 3 bases and V 3 bases, and 4 bases lay outside the gene matches. Germline assignment: CDR1 SGDLS and CDR2 YYNGEE. CDR3 sequence reads: CASSGPGGTDTQYF. As DNA, the CDR3 is TGTGCCAGCAGCGGGCCCGGGGGGACAGATACGCAGTATTTT.

This clonotype was seen repeatedly, ten times or more. This chain uses TRBV5-1 with TRBJ2-7; weak D call: TRBD1 (5 bases). The CDR3 spans 14 residues. The V end was cut by 0 bases, the J end by 2 bases, with 9 bases between. CDR1 and CDR2 (germline): SGHRS, YFSETQ. CDR3 sequence reads: CASSLATGTYEQYF. CDR3 nucleotide sequence: TGCGCCAGCAGCTTGGCCACAGGAACCTACGAGCAGTACTTC.

The chain is built from TRBV6-1 and TRBJ2-5; 10 bases fit TRBD1. With V trimmed by 7 bases and J by 5 bases, 16 bases remained unmatched. The CDR3 length is 17 residues. The germline V gene has CDR1 MNHNS and CDR2 SASEGT. The CDR3 DNA reads as TGTGCCAGCATCAGGTTGGCGGGACAGGGGACTGGGGAGACCCAGTACTTC. It translates to CASIRLAGQGTGETQYF.

The table lists this clonotype with a few counts. The chain links TRBV5-1 to TRBJ2-3; weak D call: TRBD1 (6 bases). The CDR3 is 13 amino acids. From germline, CDR1 is SGHRS and CDR2 YFSETQ. V dropped 4 bases and J dropped 6 bases, with 12 bases sitting between them. CDR3 DNA: TGCGCCAGCAGCGCCGACAGGTGGGATACGCAGTATTTT. Translation gives CASSADRWDTQYF.

The J gene is TRBJ2-2, the V gene TRBV5-1, with 9 bases fitting TRBD1. Germline CDR1 and CDR2: SGHRS and YFSETQ. Trimming at V came to 5 bases and at J to 6 bases, leaving 8 bases not matched to a gene. The CDR3 loop spans 15 amino acids. CDR3 bases: TGCGCCAGCAGGGGTCAAGGACAGGGGTCCGGGGAGCTGTTTTTT. Protein sequence: CASRGQGQGSGELFF.

This clonotype was seen a few times. Because it lacks the conserved phenylalanine or tryptophan at the end, this CDR3 is likely a read error. It is unclear where the CDR3 begins or ends on the DNA, so no DNA is shown, and the CDR3 is as TCRdb lists it. The chain combines TRBV7-2 with TRBJ2-7. The CDR3 has 8 amino acids, counting both end residues. Germline CDR1 reads SGHTA; CDR2 reads FQGNSA. CDR3 amino acids: CASSSLQN.

The CDR3: CASSLLGSGQTYEQYF. The CDR3, as DNA: TGTGCCAGCAGTTTATTGGGGTCGGGACAGACCTACGAGCAGTACTTC. The chain couples TRBV27 to TRBJ2-7; TRBD1 agrees at 7 bases. The V segment lost 1 base and the J segment 2 bases; nucleotides outside the gene matches: 8. The CDR3 sequence is 16 residues long. The germline CDR1 and CDR2 sequences are MNHEY and SMNVEV (reference sequence).

The V call is TRBV19, the J call TRBJ2-5; perhaps TRBD1 as D (5 bases). CDR3 length: 14 residues. Per the germline V gene, CDR1 is LNHDA and CDR2 is SQIVND (reference sequence). Trimming took 7 bases from V and 5 from J, leaving 17 bases between them. CDR3 DNA: TGTGCCAGTACCCATCACGGCAGGGTGGAGACCCAGTACTTC. Its translation: CASTHHGRVETQYF.

This clonotype has a count of ten or more. DNA of the CDR3: TGTGCCAGCAGCTCGAACGGACAGGGGAACAATGAGCAGTTCTTC. The encoded protein is CASSSNGQGNNEQFF. The chain links TRBV28 to TRBJ2-1; 9 bases map to TRBD1. CDR1 and CDR2 from the germline V gene are MDHEN and SYDVKM. With 6 bases clipped from V and 5 bases from J, the junction kept 8 bases outside the gene matches. The CDR3 is 15 amino acids. The variable domain in full, completed from reference TRBV28 and TRBJ2-1, reads DVKVTQSSRYLVKRTGEKVFLECVQDMDHENMFWYRQDPGLGLRLIYFSYDVKMKEKGDIPEGYSVSREKKERFSLILESASTNQTSMYLCASSSNGQGNNEQFFGPGTRLTVL.

This clonotype was seen repeatedly, ten times or more. The chain recombines TRBV10-3 with TRBJ1-2; the D is unclear. The ends were cut back, 0 bases at V and 4 bases at J, with 9 bases in the middle. The CDR3 covers 14 residues. Germline V gene lookup returns CDR1 ENHRY and CDR2 SYGVKD. CDR3 region: CAISESPDLYGYTF. CDR3 nucleotides: TGTGCCATCAGTGAGTCCCCGGACCTCTATGGCTACACCTTC.

This clonotype was seen repeatedly, ten times or more. The chain has TRBV28 and TRBJ2-3, with D possibly being TRBD2 (6 bases). The CDR3 sequence is 14 residues long. Germline CDR1 and CDR2: MDHEN and SYDVKM. Trimming stripped 6 bases from V and 0 bases from J, with 10 bases between. DNA of the CDR3: TGTGCCAGCAGCCCCGGGGGTAGCACAGATACGCAGTATTTT. Protein sequence: CASSPGGSTDTQYF. The full variable domain, with the rest looked up from reference TRBV28 and TRBJ2-3, is DVKVTQSSRYLVKRTGEKVFLECVQDMDHENMFWYRQDPGLGLRLIYFSYDVKMKEKGDIPEGYSVSREKKERFSLILESASTNQTSMYLCASSPGGSTDTQYFGPGTRLTVL.

The chain carries TRBV14 and TRBJ2-5; D gene uncertain. Germline loops: CDR1 SGHDN, CDR2 FVKESK. This CDR3 spans 11 amino acids. Trimming left V 1 base short and J 9 bases short, with 6 bases between. DNA for the CDR3: TGTGCCAGCAGCCAAGGTCTGGCCCAGTACTTC. Translating gives CASSQGLAQYF.

This clonotype was counted a few times. This rearrangement joins TRBV4-2 to TRBJ2-7, with 8 bases aligning to TRBD2. Germline V gene data show CDR1 as LGHNA and CDR2 as YNFKEQ. The J segment lost 2 bases and the V segment lost 4 bases, leaving 16 bases of the junction unmatched. This CDR3 comprises 18 residues. As DNA, the CDR3 is TGTGCCAGCAGCCCCCAAAGGGGCCTTAGCGGGACTCCCTACGAGCAGTACTTC. Encoded protein: CASSPQRGLSGTPYEQYF.

This clonotype was picked up a small number of times. The chain couples TRBV5-5 to TRBJ2-7; D not certain. CDR1 and CDR2 from the germline V gene are SGHKS and YYEKEE (reference sequence). V gave up 0 bases and J gave up 2 bases, with 9 bases separating them. CDR3 size: 14 residues. CDR3 in amino acids: CASSLGQETYEQYF. In DNA, the CDR3 is TGTGCCAGCAGCTTGGGTCAGGAGACCTACGAGCAGTACTTC.

This clonotype was counted only a few times. V is TRBV18 and J is TRBJ1-1; D gene unclear. With 5 bases removed from V and 6 bases from J, the gap between germline ends came to 16 bases. Germline loops: CDR1 KGHSH, CDR2 LQKENI. There are 14 residues in the CDR3. The CDR3 nucleotides are TGTGCCAGCTCAGGGCAATTGGGGAGCCCTGAAGCTTTCTTT. Its protein product is CASSGQLGSPEAFF.

This clonotype has only a few counts. The chain links TRBV7-2 to TRBJ2-5; no reliable D call. Trimming stripped 1 base from V and 1 base from J, with 13 bases between. Looked up from germline, CDR1 is SGHTA and CDR2 is FQGNSA. The length of the CDR3 is 16 residues. The CDR3 loop is CASSLVGNTPQETQYF. CDR3 sequence (DNA): TGTGCCAGCAGCTTAGTAGGGAATACACCCCAAGAGACCCAGTACTTC.

This clonotype occurred a few times. V and J are TRBV7-2 and TRBJ2-1; the match to TRBD2 covers 13 bases. This CDR3 is 16 amino acids long. The ends lost 3 bases at V and 7 bases at J; junction bases unmatched: 6. Germline V gives CDR1 SGHTA, CDR2 FQGNSA. CDR3 coding DNA: TGTGCCAGCAGCTTGTGGACTAGCGGGGGAAATAATGAGCAGTTCTTC. It translates to CASSLWTSGGNNEQFF.

The chain couples TRBV28 to TRBJ1-6; a possible D gene is TRBD1 (5 bases). V was cut by 3 bases and J by 10 bases, with 13 bases left in between. Germline values: CDR1 MDHEN, CDR2 SYDVKM. The CDR3 is 14 residues long. CDR3 coding DNA: TGTGCCAGCAGTTTTGGGGCAAGGAACTCACCCCTCCACTTT. It yields the protein CASSFGARNSPLHF.